The T cell receptor (beta chain) described here comes from a study of blood T cell repertoires in COVID-19. Study members were between roughly 18 and 89 years old and lived in 20 to 30 US regions. Before being deemed recovered, Cohort 3 donors had two negative PCRs, clearance, or symptom resolution. As processed by the authors: Estimates of nucleated cell counts were drawn from the amplification of reference gene primers. TCRdb's copy holds only in-frame clones and misses some; the assay was immunoSEQ multiplex PCR. V and J calls plus clone size are reproduced from that table; the DNA served to infer D and trimming. Of 490,000 or so clones listed, about 88% are singletons. The germline CDR1 and CDR2 sequences are MNHEY and SVGAGI. This CDR3 contains 15 residues. Between the trimmed V and J ends, which lost 5 bases and 3 bases, there was a span of 14 bases.

Material for sequencing was PBMCs or T cells enriched from blood (not recorded which). The chain links TRBV6-5 to TRBJ1-3; D perhaps matches TRBD1 (5 bases). This TCR derives from a woman aged 55 to 70 who had recovered from COVID-19. Here the CDR3 reads CASSLTGGFGNTIYF. CDR3 in DNA: TGTGCCAGCAGTCTCACAGGAGGGTTTGGAAACACCATATATTTT.